This T cell receptor beta chain was profiled in a study of human T cells and chemical hapten exposure. Study-wide context: Application of 0.01% DPC to the upper back was done by patch test, with a reading at 6 days. The patients were mostly female; they had alopecia areata, totalis or universalis.

The V and J ends lost 7 bases and 1 base respectively, with 7 bases between them. This CDR3 contains 12 residues. Germline V gene data show CDR1 as MNHNY and CDR2 as SVGAGI (reference sequence). As to time point: pre-sensitization, week 0. Treatment reported: therapeutic diphenylcyclopropenone sensitization with weekly scalp DPC. TCRdb used MiXCR to reprocess the RACE reads, holding one entry per CDR3 protein. The table records tens of thousands of distinct CDR3 sequences, 9.5% to 15% of them present only once. Study outcomes and limitations: Expanded TCRs made up significantly more big CDR3 similarity clusters than controls did.

This clonotype has just a few counts. What it recognizes is unknown. The chain employs TRBV6-6 and TRBJ2-5; D remains ambiguous. The sequence derives from a woman in her twenties or thirties with alopecia areata. Some clones in this sample may be carry-over from other donors' samples. The source material was whole blood, sampled in connection with sensitization to the hapten diphenylcyclopropenone (DPC). Here the CDR3 reads CASTRSQETQYF. CDR3 nucleotide sequence: TGTGCCAGCACGCGGAGCCAAGAGACCCAGTACTTC.